The entry that follows covers one TCR beta chain sequence. What it recognizes is unknown. CDR3 length: 13 amino acids. Trimming took off 6 bases at V and 8 bases at J, with 13 bases between the two ends. From germline, CDR1 is SGHTA and CDR2 FQGTGA. Genomic DNA acted as the template from which TCR beta VDJ combination and CDR3 sequence profiling were carried out. TCRdb re-called the reads through MiXCR, storing one row per CDR3 protein. The sample holds 150,000 to 180,000 distinct CDR3 sequences, just over 50% seen once. The data originate from a study of CD8+CD57+ T cells in acquired aplastic anemia. Study background: The DNA of sorted CD4+ and CD8+ cells averaged around 3 ug.

Notes on the study in general: The study identified about 30 CD8+ CDR3 sequences shared by patients and controls. Controls and patients did not differ significantly in CD8+ Simpson's diversity.

By flow cytometry, patients selected for sequencing had shown an expansion of CD8+CD57+ cells. There was no therapy given to any patient before the blood sampling took place. V usage is TRBV7-3 and J usage is TRBJ2-2; D may correspond to TRBD1 or TRBD2 (6 bases each). What was sequenced was sorted CD4+, CD8+, or CD8+CD57+ T cells (not recorded which) from PBMCs. The receptor was derived from a human donor with aplastic anemia. The CDR3, as DNA: TGTGCCAGCAGTCTTTGGGGGGCGGGGGAGCTGTTTTTT. Translation gives CASSLWGAGELFF.